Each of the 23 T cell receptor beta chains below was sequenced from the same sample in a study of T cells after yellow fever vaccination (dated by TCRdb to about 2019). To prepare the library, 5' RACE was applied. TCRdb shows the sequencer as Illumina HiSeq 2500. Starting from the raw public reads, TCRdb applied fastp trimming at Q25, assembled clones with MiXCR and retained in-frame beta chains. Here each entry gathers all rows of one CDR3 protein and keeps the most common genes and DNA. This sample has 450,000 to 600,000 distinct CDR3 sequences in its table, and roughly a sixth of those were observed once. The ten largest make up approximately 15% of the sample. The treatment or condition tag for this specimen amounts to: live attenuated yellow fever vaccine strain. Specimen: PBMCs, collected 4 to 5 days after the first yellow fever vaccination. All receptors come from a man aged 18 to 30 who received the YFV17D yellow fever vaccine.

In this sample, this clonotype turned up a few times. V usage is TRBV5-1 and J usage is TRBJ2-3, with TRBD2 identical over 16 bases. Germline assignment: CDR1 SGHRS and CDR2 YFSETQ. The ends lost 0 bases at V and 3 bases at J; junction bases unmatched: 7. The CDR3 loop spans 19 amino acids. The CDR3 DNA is TGCGCCAGCAGCTTGGCCGGGACTAGCGGGGGGGCCGGGACAGATACGCAGTATTTT. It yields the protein CASSLAGTSGGAGTDTQYF.

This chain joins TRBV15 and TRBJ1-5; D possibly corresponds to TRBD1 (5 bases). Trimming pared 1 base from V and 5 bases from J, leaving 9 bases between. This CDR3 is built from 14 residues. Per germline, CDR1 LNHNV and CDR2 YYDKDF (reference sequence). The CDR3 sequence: CATSRVGEYQPQHF. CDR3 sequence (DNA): TGTGCCACCAGCAGAGTAGGGGAGTATCAGCCCCAGCATTTT.

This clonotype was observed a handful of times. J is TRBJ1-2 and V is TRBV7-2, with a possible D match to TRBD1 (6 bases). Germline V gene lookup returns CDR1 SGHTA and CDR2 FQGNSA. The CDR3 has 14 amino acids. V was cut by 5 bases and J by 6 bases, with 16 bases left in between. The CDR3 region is CASSADGGGHGYTF. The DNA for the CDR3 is TGTGCCAGCAGCGCCGACGGGGGGGGCCATGGCTACACCTTC.

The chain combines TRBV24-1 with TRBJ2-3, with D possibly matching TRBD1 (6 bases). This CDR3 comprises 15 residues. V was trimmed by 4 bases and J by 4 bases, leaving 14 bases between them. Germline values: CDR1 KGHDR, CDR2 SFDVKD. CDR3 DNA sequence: TGTGCCACCAGTGAAACGGGACACGGATCAGATACGCAGTATTTT. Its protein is CATSETGHGSDTQYF.

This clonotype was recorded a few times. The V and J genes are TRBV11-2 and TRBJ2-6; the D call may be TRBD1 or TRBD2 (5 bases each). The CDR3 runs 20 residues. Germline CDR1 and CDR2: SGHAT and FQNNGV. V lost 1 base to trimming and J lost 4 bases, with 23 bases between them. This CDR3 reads CASSLGWLWDPDPGANVLTF. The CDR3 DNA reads TGTGCCAGCAGCTTAGGGTGGTTGTGGGACCCTGATCCCGGGGCCAACGTCCTGACTTTC.

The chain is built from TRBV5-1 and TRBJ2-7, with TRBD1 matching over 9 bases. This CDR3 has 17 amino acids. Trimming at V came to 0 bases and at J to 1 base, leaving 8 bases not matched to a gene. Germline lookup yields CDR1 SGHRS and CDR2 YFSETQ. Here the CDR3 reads CASSLAEGGTGSYEQYF. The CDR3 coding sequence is TGCGCCAGCAGCTTGGCCGAGGGGGGGACAGGGTCCTACGAGCAGTACTTC.

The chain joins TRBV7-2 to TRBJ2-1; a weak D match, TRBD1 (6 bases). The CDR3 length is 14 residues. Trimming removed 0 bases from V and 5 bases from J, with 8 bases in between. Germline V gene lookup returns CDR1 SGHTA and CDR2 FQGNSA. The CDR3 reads CASSLARTDNEQFF. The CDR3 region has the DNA TGTGCCAGCAGCTTAGCCCGGACAGACAATGAGCAGTTCTTC.

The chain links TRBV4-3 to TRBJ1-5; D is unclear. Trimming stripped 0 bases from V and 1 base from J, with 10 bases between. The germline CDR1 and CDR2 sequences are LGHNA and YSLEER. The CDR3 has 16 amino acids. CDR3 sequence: CASSQESGSSNQPQHF. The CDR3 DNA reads TGCGCCAGCAGCCAAGAGTCGGGGAGCAGCAATCAGCCCCAGCATTTT.

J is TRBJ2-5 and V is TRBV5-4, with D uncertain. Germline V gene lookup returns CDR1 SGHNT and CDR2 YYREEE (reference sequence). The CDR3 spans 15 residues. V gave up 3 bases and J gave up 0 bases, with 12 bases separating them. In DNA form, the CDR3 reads TGTGCCAGCAGCTCCGGACCTACCGACCAAGAGACCCAGTACTTC. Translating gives CASSSGPTDQETQYF.

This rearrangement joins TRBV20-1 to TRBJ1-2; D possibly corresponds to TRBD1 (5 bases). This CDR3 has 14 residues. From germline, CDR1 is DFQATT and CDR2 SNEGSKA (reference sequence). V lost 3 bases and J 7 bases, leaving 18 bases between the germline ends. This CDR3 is CSASSGTGHPGYTF. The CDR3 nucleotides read TGCAGTGCTAGTTCCGGGACGGGTCACCCTGGCTACACCTTC.

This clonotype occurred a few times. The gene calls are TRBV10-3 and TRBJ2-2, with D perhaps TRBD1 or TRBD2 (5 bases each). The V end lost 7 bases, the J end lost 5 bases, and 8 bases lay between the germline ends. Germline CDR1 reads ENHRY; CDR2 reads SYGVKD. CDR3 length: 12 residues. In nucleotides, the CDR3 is TGTGCCATCACTGGGGGTACCGGGGAGCTGTTTTTT. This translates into CAITGGTGELFF.

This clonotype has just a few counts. DNA for the CDR3: TGCGCCAGCAGGCCGCTTACCGGGACGGGGAACTATGGCTACACCTTC. This sequence encodes CASRPLTGTGNYGYTF. The rearrangement uses TRBV5-1 and TRBJ1-2; a weak D match, TRBD1 (5 bases). The V gene lost 5 bases and the J gene lost 2 bases, with 19 bases spanning the gap. The CDR3 runs 16 residues. Per the germline V gene, CDR1 is SGHRS and CDR2 is YFSETQ.

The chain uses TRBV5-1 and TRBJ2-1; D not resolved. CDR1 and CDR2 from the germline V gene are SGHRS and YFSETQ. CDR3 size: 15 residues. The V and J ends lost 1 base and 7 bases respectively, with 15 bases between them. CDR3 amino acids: CASSLLGLPKNEQFF. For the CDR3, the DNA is TGCGCCAGCAGCTTGTTAGGCCTCCCAAAGAATGAGCAGTTCTTC.

The CDR3, as DNA: TGTGCCAGCAGTTACGGGCAGGTGATTAATTCACCCCTCCACTTT. Translation gives CASSYGQVINSPLHF. V and J are TRBV6-5 and TRBJ1-6; D unresolved. V lost 2 bases and J 6 bases, leaving 11 bases between the germline ends. The CDR3 has 15 residues. Germline V gene sequence: CDR1 MNHEY, CDR2 SVGAGI.

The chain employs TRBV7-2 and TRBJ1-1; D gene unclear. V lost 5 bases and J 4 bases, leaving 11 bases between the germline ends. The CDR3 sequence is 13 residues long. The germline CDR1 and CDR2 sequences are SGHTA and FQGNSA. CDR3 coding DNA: TGTGCCAGCAGCGTACAGAGAGGCACTGAAGCTTTCTTT. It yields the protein CASSVQRGTEAFF.

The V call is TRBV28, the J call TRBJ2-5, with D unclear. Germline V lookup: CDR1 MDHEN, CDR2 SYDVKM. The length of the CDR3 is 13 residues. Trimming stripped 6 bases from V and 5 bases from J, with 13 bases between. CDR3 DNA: TGTGCCAGCAGCCGACTCACAGCGGAGACCCAGTACTTC. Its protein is CASSRLTAETQYF.

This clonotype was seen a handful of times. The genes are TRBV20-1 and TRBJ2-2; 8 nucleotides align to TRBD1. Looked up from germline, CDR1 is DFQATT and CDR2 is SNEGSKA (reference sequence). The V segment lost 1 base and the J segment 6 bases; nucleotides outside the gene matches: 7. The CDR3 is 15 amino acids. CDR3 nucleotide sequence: TGCAGTGCTAGAGCCCCCGACAGGGGAGCCGGGGAGCTGTTTTTT. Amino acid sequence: CSARAPDRGAGELFF.

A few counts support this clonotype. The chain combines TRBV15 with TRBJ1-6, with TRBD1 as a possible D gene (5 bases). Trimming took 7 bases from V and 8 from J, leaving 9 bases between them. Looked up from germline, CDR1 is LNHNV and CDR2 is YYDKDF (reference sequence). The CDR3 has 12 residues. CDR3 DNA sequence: TGTGCCACCAAAATAGGGGATTCACCCCTCCACTTT. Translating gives CATKIGDSPLHF.

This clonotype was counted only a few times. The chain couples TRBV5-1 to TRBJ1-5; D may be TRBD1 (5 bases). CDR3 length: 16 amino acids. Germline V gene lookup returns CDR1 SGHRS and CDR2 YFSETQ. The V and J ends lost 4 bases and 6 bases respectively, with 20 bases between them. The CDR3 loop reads CASSAGAGGDGQPQHF. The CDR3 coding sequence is TGCGCCAGCAGCGCTGGGGCGGGGGGGGATGGTCAGCCCCAGCATTTT. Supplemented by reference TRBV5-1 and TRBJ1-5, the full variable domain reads KAGVTQTPRYLIKTRGQQVTLSCSPISGHRSVSWYQQTPGQGLQFLFEYFSETQRNKGNFPGRFSGRQFSNSRSEMNVSTLELGDSALYLCASSAGAGGDGQPQHFGDGTRLSIL.

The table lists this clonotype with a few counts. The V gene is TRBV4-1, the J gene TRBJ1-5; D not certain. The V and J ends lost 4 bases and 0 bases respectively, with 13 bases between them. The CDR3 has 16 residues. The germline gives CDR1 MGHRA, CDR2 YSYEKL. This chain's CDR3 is CASSPIRTGSNQPQHF. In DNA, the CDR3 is TGCGCCAGCAGCCCGATAAGGACCGGTAGCAATCAGCCCCAGCATTTT.

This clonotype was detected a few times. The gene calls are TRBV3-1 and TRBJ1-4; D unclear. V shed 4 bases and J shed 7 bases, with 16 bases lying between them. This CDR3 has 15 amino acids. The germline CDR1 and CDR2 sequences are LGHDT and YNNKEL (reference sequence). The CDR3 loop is CASSPTWGYGEKLFF. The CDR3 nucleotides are TGTGCCAGCAGCCCCACGTGGGGTTATGGTGAAAAACTGTTTTTT.

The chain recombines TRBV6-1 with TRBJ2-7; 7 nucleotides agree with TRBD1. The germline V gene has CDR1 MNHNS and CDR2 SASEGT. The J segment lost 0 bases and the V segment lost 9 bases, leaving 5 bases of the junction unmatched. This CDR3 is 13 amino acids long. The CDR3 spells CASTRDSSYEQYF. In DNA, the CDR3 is TGTGCCAGTACCCGGGACAGCTCCTACGAGCAGTACTTC.

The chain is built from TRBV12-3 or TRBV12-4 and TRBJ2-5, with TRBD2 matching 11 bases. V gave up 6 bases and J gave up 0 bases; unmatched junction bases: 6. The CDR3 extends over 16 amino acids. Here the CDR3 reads CASRGGTSGYQETQYF. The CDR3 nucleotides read TGTGCCAGCAGGGGCGGGACTAGCGGTTACCAAGAGACCCAGTACTTC.